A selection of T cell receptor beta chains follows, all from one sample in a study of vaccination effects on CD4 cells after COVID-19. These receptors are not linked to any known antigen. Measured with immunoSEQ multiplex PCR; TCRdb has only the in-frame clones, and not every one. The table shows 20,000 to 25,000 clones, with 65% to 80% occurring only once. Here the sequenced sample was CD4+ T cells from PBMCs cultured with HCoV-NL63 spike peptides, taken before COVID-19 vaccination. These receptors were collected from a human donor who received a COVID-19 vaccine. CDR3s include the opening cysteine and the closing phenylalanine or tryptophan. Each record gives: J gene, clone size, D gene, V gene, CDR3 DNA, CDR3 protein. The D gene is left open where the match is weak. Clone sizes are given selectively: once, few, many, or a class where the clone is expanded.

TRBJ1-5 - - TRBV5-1 TGCGCCAGCAGCGCGGCAGGGGCTGGTCAGCCCCAGCATTTT CASSAAGAGQPQHF
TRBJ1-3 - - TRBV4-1 TGCGCCAGCAGCCGCACCCCCAGGGAGGGTGGAAACACCATATATTTT CASSRTPREGGNTIYF
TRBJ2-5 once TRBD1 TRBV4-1 TGCGCCAGCAGCCAAGAAGGGACAGCGTACCAAGAGACCCAGTACTTC CASSQEGTAYQETQYF
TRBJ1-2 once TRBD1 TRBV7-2 TGTGCCAGCAGCTCTCGACAGGGGGCAGGCTATGGCTACACCTTC CASSSRQGAGYGYTF
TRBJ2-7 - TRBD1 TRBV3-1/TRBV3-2 TGTGCCAGCAGCCTCCGATCGGACAGGGGGGGTGGGAACGAGCAGTACTTC CASSLRSDRGGGNEQYF
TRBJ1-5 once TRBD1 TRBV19 TGTGCCAGTAGTCTCCCGGACAGGGTGGGCAATCAGCCCCAGCATTTT CASSLPDRVGNQPQHF
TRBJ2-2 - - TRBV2 TGTGCCAGCAGTTATACCGAAACCGGGGAGCTGTTTTTT CASSYTETGELFF
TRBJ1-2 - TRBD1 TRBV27 TGTGCCAGCAGTTTCCTGACGCGGAAACAGGGGCTCTATGGCTACACCTTC CASSFLTRKQGLYGYTF
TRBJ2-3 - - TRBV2 TGTGCCAGCACCAGGGGGGAGCCCTCAGATACGCAGTATTTT CASTRGEPSDTQYF
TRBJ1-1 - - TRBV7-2 TGTGCCAGCAGCTTAGTTGGCAGCACTGAAGCTTTCTTT CASSLVGSTEAFF
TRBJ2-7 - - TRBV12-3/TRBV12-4 TGTGCCAGCAGTTTATCAAACTCCTACGAGCAGTACTTC CASSLSNSYEQYF
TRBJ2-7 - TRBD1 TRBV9 TGTGCCAGCAGCGCCCGGGACAGGGGGACTACAAGGTACTTC CASSARDRGTTRYF
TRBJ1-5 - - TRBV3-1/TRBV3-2 TGTGCCAGCAGCCAAGCAGGGATGAGCAATCAGCCCCAGCATTTT CASSQAGMSNQPQHF
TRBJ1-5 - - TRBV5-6 TGTGCCAGCAGCTGGGGCACAGGGTCTAATCAGCCCCAGCATTTT CASSWGTGSNQPQHF